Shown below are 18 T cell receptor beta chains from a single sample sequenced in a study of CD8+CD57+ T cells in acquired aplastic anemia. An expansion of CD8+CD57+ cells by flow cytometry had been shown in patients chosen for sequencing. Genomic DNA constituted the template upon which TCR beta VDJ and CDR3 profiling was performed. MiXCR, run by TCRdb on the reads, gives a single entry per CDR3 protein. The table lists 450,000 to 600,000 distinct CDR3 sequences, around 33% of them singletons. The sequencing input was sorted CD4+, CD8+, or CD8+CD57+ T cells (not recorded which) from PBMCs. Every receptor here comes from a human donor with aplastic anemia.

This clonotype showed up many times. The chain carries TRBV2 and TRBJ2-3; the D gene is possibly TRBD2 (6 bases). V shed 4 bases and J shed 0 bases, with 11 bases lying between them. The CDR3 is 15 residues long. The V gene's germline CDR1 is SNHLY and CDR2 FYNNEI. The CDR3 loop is CASSAEGTSTDTQYF. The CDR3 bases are TGTGCCAGCAGTGCTGAGGGGACTAGCACAGATACGCAGTATTTT. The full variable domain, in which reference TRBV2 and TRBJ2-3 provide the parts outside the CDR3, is EPEVTQTPSHQVTQMGQEVILRCVPISNHLYFYWYRQILGQKVEFLVSFYNNEISEKSEIFDDQFSVERPDGSNFTLKIRSTKLEDSAMYFCASSAEGTSTDTQYFGPGTRLTVL.

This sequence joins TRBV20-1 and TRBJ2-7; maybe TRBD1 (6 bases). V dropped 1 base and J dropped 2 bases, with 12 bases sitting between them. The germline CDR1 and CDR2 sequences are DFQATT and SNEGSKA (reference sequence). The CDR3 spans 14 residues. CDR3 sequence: CSARALTGTYEQYF. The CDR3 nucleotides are TGCAGTGCTAGAGCCTTAACAGGGACCTACGAGCAGTACTTC.

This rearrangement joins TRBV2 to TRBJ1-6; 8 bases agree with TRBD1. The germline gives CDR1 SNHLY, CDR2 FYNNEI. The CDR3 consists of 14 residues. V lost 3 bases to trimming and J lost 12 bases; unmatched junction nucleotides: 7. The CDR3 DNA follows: TGTGCCAGCAGTGACGGGACAGGAGTACGACCCCTCCACTTT. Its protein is CASSDGTGVRPLHF.

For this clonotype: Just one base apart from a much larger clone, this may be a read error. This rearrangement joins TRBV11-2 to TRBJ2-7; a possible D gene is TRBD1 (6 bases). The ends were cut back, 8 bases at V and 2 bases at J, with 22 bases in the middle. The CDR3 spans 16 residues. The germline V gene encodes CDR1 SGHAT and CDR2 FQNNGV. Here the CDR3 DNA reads TGTGCCAGCGGCTACGACACAGGGCTTGTGCCCTACGAGCAGTACTTC. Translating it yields CASGYDTGLVPYEQYF.

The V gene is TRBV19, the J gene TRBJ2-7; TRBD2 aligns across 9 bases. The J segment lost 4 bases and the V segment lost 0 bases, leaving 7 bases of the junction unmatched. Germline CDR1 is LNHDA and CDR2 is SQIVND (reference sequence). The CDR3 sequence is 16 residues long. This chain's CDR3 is CASSIDGSGREYEQYF. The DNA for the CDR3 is TGTGCCAGTAGTATAGATGGTAGCGGGAGAGAGTACGAGCAGTACTTC.

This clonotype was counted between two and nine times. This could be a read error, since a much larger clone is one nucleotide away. The CDR3 protein is CSVVGAQGLQGTQYF. The CDR3 nucleotides are TGCAGCGTTGTCGGCGCACAGGGGCTGCAAGGGACCCAGTACTTC. The chain recombines TRBV29-1 with TRBJ2-5, with TRBD1 matching over 7 bases. The CDR3 covers 15 residues. Germline lookup yields CDR1 SQVTM and CDR2 ANQGSEA. The whole variable domain, remainder taken from reference TRBV29-1 and TRBJ2-5, is SAVISQKPSRDICQRGTSLTIQCQVDSQVTMMFWYRQQPGQSLTLIATANQGSEATYESGFVIDKFPISRPNLTFSTLTVSNMSPEDSSIYLCSVVGAQGLQGTQYFGPGTRLLVL.

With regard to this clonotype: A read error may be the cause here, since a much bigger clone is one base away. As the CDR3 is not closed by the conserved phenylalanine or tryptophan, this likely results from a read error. CDR3 sequence (DNA): TGTGCCAGCACACGGGGGGGTGGCACTGAAGCTTTCCTT. The encoded protein is CASTRGGGTEAFL. The chain carries TRBV28 and TRBJ1-1, with a possible D match to TRBD1 (5 bases). V was shortened by 7 bases and J by 4 bases, with 13 bases between the two germline ends. This CDR3 is 13 amino acids long. The germline V gene encodes CDR1 MDHEN and CDR2 SYDVKM.

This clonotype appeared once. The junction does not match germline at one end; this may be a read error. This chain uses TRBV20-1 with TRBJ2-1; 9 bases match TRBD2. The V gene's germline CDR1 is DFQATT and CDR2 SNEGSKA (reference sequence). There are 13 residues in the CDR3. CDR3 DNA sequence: TGCAGTGCTAGCGGGGGAGCGGGAGGTGAGCAGTCCTTC. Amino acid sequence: CSASGGAGGEQSF.

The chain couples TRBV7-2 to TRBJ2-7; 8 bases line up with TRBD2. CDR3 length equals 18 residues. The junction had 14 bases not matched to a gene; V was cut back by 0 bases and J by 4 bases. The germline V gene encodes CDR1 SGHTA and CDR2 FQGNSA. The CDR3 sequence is CASSLAHGGGTRFYEQYF. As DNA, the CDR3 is TGTGCCAGCAGCTTAGCGCACGGGGGAGGGACTAGGTTTTACGAGCAGTACTTC.

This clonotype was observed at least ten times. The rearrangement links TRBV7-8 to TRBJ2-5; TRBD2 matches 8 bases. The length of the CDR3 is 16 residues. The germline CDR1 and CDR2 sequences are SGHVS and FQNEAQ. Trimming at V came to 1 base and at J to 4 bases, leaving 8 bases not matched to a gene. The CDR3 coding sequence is TGTGCCAGCAGCTTAGGTACGGGAGGGAGCGGAGAGACCCAGTACTTC. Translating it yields CASSLGTGGSGETQYF.

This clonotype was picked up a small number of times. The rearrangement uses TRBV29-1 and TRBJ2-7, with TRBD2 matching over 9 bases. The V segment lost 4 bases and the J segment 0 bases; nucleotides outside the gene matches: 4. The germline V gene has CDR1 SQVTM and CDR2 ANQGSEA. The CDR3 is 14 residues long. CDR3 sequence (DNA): TGCAGCGTTGCTAGCGGGACGAGCTCCTACGAGCAGTACTTC. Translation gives CSVASGTSSYEQYF.

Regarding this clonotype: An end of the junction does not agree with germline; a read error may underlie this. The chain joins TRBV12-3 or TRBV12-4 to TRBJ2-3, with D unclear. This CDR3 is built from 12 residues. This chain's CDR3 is CASSFLTDMQYF. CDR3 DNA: TGTGCCAGCAGTTTCCTCACAGATATGCAGTATTTT.

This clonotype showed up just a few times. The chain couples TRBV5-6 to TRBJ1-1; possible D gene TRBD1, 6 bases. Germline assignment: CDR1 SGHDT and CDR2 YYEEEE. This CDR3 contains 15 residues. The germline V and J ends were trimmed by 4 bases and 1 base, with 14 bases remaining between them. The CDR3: CASSRGWDRNTEAFF. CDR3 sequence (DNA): TGTGCCAGCAGCAGGGGGTGGGATCGGAACACTGAAGCTTTCTTT.

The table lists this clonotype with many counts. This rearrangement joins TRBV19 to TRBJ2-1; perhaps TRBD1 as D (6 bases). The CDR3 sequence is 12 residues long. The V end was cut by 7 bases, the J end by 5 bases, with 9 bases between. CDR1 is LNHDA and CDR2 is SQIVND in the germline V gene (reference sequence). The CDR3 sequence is CASTYRDNEQFF. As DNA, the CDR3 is TGTGCCAGTACGTACAGGGACAATGAGCAGTTCTTC.

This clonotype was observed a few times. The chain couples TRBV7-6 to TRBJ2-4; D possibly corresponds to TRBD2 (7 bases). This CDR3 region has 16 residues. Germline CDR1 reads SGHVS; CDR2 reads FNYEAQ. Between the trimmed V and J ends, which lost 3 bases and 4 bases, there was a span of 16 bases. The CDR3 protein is CASSLPWGGLKNIQYF. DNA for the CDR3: TGTGCCAGCAGCTTGCCATGGGGGGGGCTGAAAAACATTCAGTACTTC.

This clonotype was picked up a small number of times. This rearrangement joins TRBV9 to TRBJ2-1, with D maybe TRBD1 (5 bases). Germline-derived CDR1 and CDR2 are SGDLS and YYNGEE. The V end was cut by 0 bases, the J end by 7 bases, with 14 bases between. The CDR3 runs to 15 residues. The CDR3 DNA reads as TGTGCCAGCAGCGTAGCTCCAGGGATGGGAAATGAGCAGTTCTTC. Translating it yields CASSVAPGMGNEQFF.

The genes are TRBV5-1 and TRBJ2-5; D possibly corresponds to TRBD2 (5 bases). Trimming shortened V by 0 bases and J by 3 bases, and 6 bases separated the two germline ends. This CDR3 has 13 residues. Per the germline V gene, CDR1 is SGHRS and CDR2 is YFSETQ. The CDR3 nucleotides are TGCGCCAGCAGCTTGGAAGCGGAAGAGACCCAGTACTTC. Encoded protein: CASSLEAEETQYF.

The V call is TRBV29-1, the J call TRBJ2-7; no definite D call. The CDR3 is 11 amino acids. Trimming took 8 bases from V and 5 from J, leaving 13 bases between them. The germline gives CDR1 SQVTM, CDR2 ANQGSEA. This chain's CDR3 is CSYTVGHEQYF. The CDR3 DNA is TGCAGCTACACGGTGGGCCACGAGCAGTACTTC.